This paragraph reports one TCR beta chain. Its antigen is as yet unknown. PCR was performed using 60 Vbeta and 13 Jbeta primers. Assay: immunoSEQ multiplex PCR; the TCRdb copy retains only in-frame clones and omits some. The sample lists about 93,000 clones; 70% to 85% were seen once. The data belong to a study of cytomegalovirus exposure and HLA in healthy donors. The study, taken as a whole, reports: In an earlier analysis, about 90% or about 30%: the productive usage of most TCR beta V segments. An analysis was carried out later, and it reportedly showed fewer N-insertions in an Asian-associated ancestry cluster than the approximately 660-donor mean.

This TCR came from a man aged 50-59 years in good health and CMV-seronegative. Sequenced input: PBMCs.

The DNA for the CDR3 is TGCAGCGTTGGGATGACTAGCGGGCCTAGAAATGAGCAGTTCTTC. This sequence encodes CSVGMTSGPRNEQFF. This chain links TRBV29-1 with TRBJ2-1, with TRBD2 matching over 10 bases. V dropped 4 bases and J dropped 7; count of bases not matched to a gene: 10. This CDR3 spans 15 amino acids. From germline, CDR1 is SQVTM and CDR2 ANQGSEA.